The source of this TCR beta chain is a study of shared clonotypes between healthy human individuals. Assay: immunoSEQ multiplex PCR; the TCRdb copy retains only in-frame clones and omits some. The sample includes about 2.3 million clones, approximately 93% of them seen just once. This CDR3 is built from 14 residues. The germline CDR1 and CDR2 sequences are SGHTA and FQGNSA. The trim removed 5 bases at V and 4 bases at J, leaving 6 bases unmatched. Findings and limits, study-wide: The study found about 5% of naive CD4 clonotypes shared across several donors.

Turning to this clone: Its specificity is unknown.

The sequencing input was naive CD4+ T cells from PBMCs. Subset noted: CD45RA+ positively selected. The chain recombines TRBV7-2 with TRBJ2-3, with 7 bases aligning to TRBD2. This clonotype originated in a man aged 18 to 35 in good health. Some clones in this sample may be carry-over from other donors' samples. CDR3 amino acids: CASSPWTSPDTQYF. For the CDR3, the DNA is TGTGCCAGCAGCCCATGGACTAGTCCAGATACGCAGTATTTT.